This is a list of T cell receptor beta chains from one sample in a study of blood T cells in healthy people across ages. TCRdb processed the 5' RACE reads anew with MiXCR; each CDR3 protein has one entry. The data show about 1.8 million distinct CDR3 sequences, with roughly 52% seen just once and 2.1% held by the top ten. Sequenced input: blood. These receptors all stem from a woman between 40 and 55 years old in good health. Each CDR3 is given with its conserved first and last residue. Fields, in order: clone size, J gene, V gene, D gene, CDR3 protein, CDR3 DNA. D genes are given only for firm matches. Rows may omit the clone size; those that give it use once, few, many or a size class.

clone size: .
J gene: TRBJ2-1
V gene: TRBV5-1
D gene: .
CDR3 protein: CASTNSRPDNEQFF
CDR3 DNA: TGCGCCAGCACAAATTCCCGCCCCGACAATGAGCAGTTCTTC

clone size: .
J gene: TRBJ1-6
V gene: TRBV7-2
D gene: .
CDR3 protein: CASSLAQGIGSPLHF
CDR3 DNA: TGTGCCAGCAGCTTAGCCCAGGGGATAGGTTCACCCCTCCACTTT

clone size: .
J gene: TRBJ2-5
V gene: TRBV28
D gene: .
CDR3 protein: CASTSAGQPETQYF
CDR3 DNA: TGTGCCAGCACTTCGGCCGGACAGCCAGAGACCCAGTACTTC

clone size: .
J gene: TRBJ2-1
V gene: TRBV9
D gene: .
CDR3 protein: CASSPGLSFDNEQFF
CDR3 DNA: TGTGCCAGCAGCCCAGGACTTAGCTTTGACAATGAGCAGTTCTTC

clone size: .
J gene: TRBJ2-5
V gene: TRBV6-5
D gene: .
CDR3 protein: CASSYSQVGYQETQYF
CDR3 DNA: TGTGCCAGCAGTTACTCCCAAGTGGGCTACCAAGAGACCCAGTACTTC

clone size: .
J gene: TRBJ1-2
V gene: TRBV6-6
D gene: TRBD1
CDR3 protein: CASSDSTGQYGYTF
CDR3 DNA: TGTGCCAGCAGTGACTCGACGGGACAGTATGGCTACACCTTC

clone size: few
J gene: TRBJ2-6
V gene: TRBV27
D gene: TRBD1
CDR3 protein: CASSLGTGFSGANVLTF
CDR3 DNA: TGTGCCAGCAGTTTAGGGACAGGCTTCTCTGGGGCCAACGTCCTGACTTTC

clone size: .
J gene: TRBJ2-3
V gene: TRBV7-9
D gene: TRBD2
CDR3 protein: CASSLVGGALSQYF
CDR3 DNA: TGTGCCAGCAGCTTAGTCGGGGGGGCCTTGTCGCAGTATTTT

clone size: few
J gene: TRBJ2-3
V gene: TRBV27
D gene: .
CDR3 protein: CASSFKYTQYF
CDR3 DNA: TGTGCCAGCAGTTTTAAATATACGCAGTATTTT

clone size: .
J gene: TRBJ2-7
V gene: TRBV3-1
D gene: .
CDR3 protein: CASSQDGLVVSYEQYF
CDR3 DNA: TGTGCCAGCAGCCAAGATGGGCTAGTCGTCTCCTACGAGCAGTACTTC

clone size: .
J gene: TRBJ2-5
V gene: TRBV28
D gene: .
CDR3 protein: CASRPLEVAETQYF
CDR3 DNA: TGTGCCAGCAGGCCCCTCGAGGTAGCAGAGACCCAGTACTTC

clone size: .
J gene: TRBJ2-3
V gene: TRBV7-9
D gene: .
CDR3 protein: CASSLVLPWGTDTQYF
CDR3 DNA: TGTGCCAGCAGCTTAGTTCTCCCATGGGGGACAGATACGCAGTATTTT

clone size: .
J gene: TRBJ1-2
V gene: TRBV19
D gene: .
CDR3 protein: CASMIGREGGYTF
CDR3 DNA: TGTGCCAGTATGATCGGAAGGGAGGGAGGCTACACCTTC

clone size: .
J gene: TRBJ2-3
V gene: TRBV7-2
D gene: .
CDR3 protein: CASSVAPWPTQYF
CDR3 DNA: TGTGCCAGCAGCGTAGCTCCATGGCCTACGCAGTATTTT

clone size: few
J gene: TRBJ2-1
V gene: TRBV20-1
D gene: TRBD2
CDR3 protein: CSAGLAGSRSYNEQFF
CDR3 DNA: TGCAGTGCTGGACTAGCGGGGTCGCGCTCCTACAATGAGCAGTTCTTC

clone size: few
J gene: TRBJ2-3
V gene: TRBV5-1
D gene: .
CDR3 protein: CASSLSPGGSRRDTQYF
CDR3 DNA: TGCGCCAGCAGCTTGTCCCCCGGGGGTTCAAGGAGGGATACGCAGTATTTT

clone size: .
J gene: TRBJ1-2
V gene: TRBV7-3
D gene: TRBD1
CDR3 protein: CASSWDRGSGYTF
CDR3 DNA: TGTGCCAGCAGCTGGGACAGGGGAAGTGGCTACACCTTC

clone size: .
J gene: TRBJ1-2
V gene: TRBV12-3/TRBV12-4
D gene: TRBD1
CDR3 protein: CASRVAGTGVYGYTF
CDR3 DNA: TGTGCCAGCAGGGTGGCCGGGACAGGGGTATATGGCTACACCTTC

clone size: few
J gene: TRBJ2-1
V gene: TRBV7-8
D gene: TRBD1
CDR3 protein: CASSLPTNPGQGYYNEQFF
CDR3 DNA: TGTGCCAGCAGCCTACCAACGAATCCGGGACAGGGATACTACAATGAGCAGTTCTTC

clone size: few
J gene: TRBJ2-1
V gene: TRBV27
D gene: .
CDR3 protein: CASSPGDMRAVYNEQFF
CDR3 DNA: TGTGCCAGCAGTCCAGGGGATATGCGAGCGGTCTACAATGAGCAGTTCTTC

clone size: few
J gene: TRBJ2-3
V gene: TRBV6-5
D gene: .
CDR3 protein: CASSYSDGSTDTQYF
CDR3 DNA: TGTGCCAGCAGTTACTCGGACGGAAGCACAGATACGCAGTATTTT

clone size: .
J gene: TRBJ2-3
V gene: TRBV20-1
D gene: .
CDR3 protein: CSASPTSQRADTQYF
CDR3 DNA: TGCAGTGCTAGTCCTACTAGCCAGCGGGCAGATACGCAGTATTTT

clone size: .
J gene: TRBJ2-5
V gene: TRBV20-1
D gene: .
CDR3 protein: CSAKGVELSGTQYF
CDR3 DNA: TGCAGTGCTAAGGGAGTGGAACTTTCGGGGACCCAGTACTTC

clone size: .
J gene: TRBJ2-1
V gene: TRBV5-1
D gene: .
CDR3 protein: CASSLGGRGENEQFF
CDR3 DNA: TGCGCCAGCAGCTTGGGAGGAAGGGGGGAAAATGAGCAGTTCTTC

clone size: .
J gene: TRBJ1-1
V gene: TRBV29-1
D gene: .
CDR3 protein: CSGSGDEAFF
CDR3 DNA: TGCAGTGGGTCAGGGGATGAAGCTTTCTTT

clone size: few
J gene: TRBJ2-1
V gene: TRBV7-2
D gene: .
CDR3 protein: CASSKPRGGRYEQFF
CDR3 DNA: TGTGCCAGCAGCAAACCAAGGGGGGGACGTTATGAGCAGTTCTTC

clone size: .
J gene: TRBJ2-1
V gene: TRBV7-2
D gene: TRBD1
CDR3 protein: CASSLDRDSYNEQFF
CDR3 DNA: TGTGCCAGCAGTTTAGACAGGGACTCCTACAATGAGCAGTTCTTC

clone size: .
J gene: TRBJ2-3
V gene: TRBV28
D gene: .
CDR3 protein: CASSLGLPNTQYF
CDR3 DNA: TGTGCCAGCAGCCTGGGACTTCCTAATACGCAGTATTTT

clone size: many
J gene: TRBJ2-7
V gene: TRBV6-2/TRBV6-3
D gene: TRBD1
CDR3 protein: CASSRMTGGATYEQYF
CDR3 DNA: TGTGCCAGCAGTAGAATGACAGGGGGCGCAACCTACGAGCAGTACTTC

clone size: .
J gene: TRBJ2-5
V gene: TRBV11-2
D gene: TRBD2
CDR3 protein: CASSLGSGEKQETQYF
CDR3 DNA: TGTGCCAGCAGCTTAGGTAGCGGGGAGAAGCAAGAGACCCAGTACTTC

clone size: .
J gene: TRBJ2-5
V gene: TRBV3-1
D gene: TRBD2
CDR3 protein: CASSQGLARLPGSQYF
CDR3 DNA: TGTGCCAGCAGCCAAGGACTAGCGCGTCTCCCCGGGTCCCAGTACTTC

clone size: .
J gene: TRBJ2-7
V gene: TRBV6-2/TRBV6-3
D gene: TRBD1
CDR3 protein: CASRPIPGTGAYEQYF
CDR3 DNA: TGTGCCAGCAGACCTATTCCCGGGACAGGGGCCTACGAGCAGTACTTC

clone size: few
J gene: TRBJ2-1
V gene: TRBV7-2
D gene: TRBD2
CDR3 protein: CASSSSGTRLNEQFF
CDR3 DNA: TGTGCCAGCAGCTCCTCGGGGACTAGATTAAATGAGCAGTTCTTC

clone size: .
J gene: TRBJ2-1
V gene: TRBV9
D gene: .
CDR3 protein: CASSVAPPGYNEQFF
CDR3 DNA: TGTGCCAGCAGCGTAGCTCCGCCCGGTTACAATGAGCAGTTCTTC

clone size: .
J gene: TRBJ2-6
V gene: TRBV4-2
D gene: .
CDR3 protein: CASSQDYRISGANVLTF
CDR3 DNA: TGTGCCAGCAGCCAAGACTACAGAATCTCTGGGGCCAACGTCCTGACTTTC

clone size: few
J gene: TRBJ2-5
V gene: TRBV5-1
D gene: .
CDR3 protein: CASSERRETQYF
CDR3 DNA: TGCGCCAGCAGCGAACGACGGGAAACCCAGTACTTC

clone size: .
J gene: TRBJ2-7
V gene: TRBV20-1
D gene: TRBD2
CDR3 protein: CSARAMGGVGYEQYF
CDR3 DNA: TGCAGTGCTAGAGCAATGGGGGGGGTAGGATACGAGCAGTACTTC

clone size: .
J gene: TRBJ2-3
V gene: TRBV12-3/TRBV12-4
D gene: .
CDR3 protein: CASSVPSSTDTQYF
CDR3 DNA: TGTGCCAGCAGCGTCCCGTCTAGCACAGATACGCAGTATTTT

clone size: .
J gene: TRBJ2-5
V gene: TRBV5-1
D gene: TRBD2
CDR3 protein: CAGSLASGGQETQYF
CDR3 DNA: TGCGCCGGCAGCTTGGCTAGCGGGGGGCAAGAGACCCAGTACTTC

clone size: .
J gene: TRBJ2-1
V gene: TRBV7-2
D gene: .
CDR3 protein: CASSDTQGNEQFF
CDR3 DNA: TGTGCCAGCAGCGATACCCAGGGGAATGAGCAGTTCTTC

clone size: few
J gene: TRBJ1-2
V gene: TRBV15
D gene: .
CDR3 protein: CATSRGRSYGYTF
CDR3 DNA: TGTGCCACCAGCAGGGGACGGAGCTATGGCTACACCTTC

clone size: .
J gene: TRBJ2-7
V gene: TRBV28
D gene: TRBD1
CDR3 protein: CASSLGRGGDGYEQYF
CDR3 DNA: TGTGCCAGCAGTTTGGGACGAGGGGGCGATGGCTACGAGCAGTACTTC

clone size: few
J gene: TRBJ2-5
V gene: TRBV20-1
D gene: .
CDR3 protein: CSANGHGDRSETQYF
CDR3 DNA: TGCAGTGCTAATGGACATGGGGATCGAAGCGAGACCCAGTACTTC

clone size: .
J gene: TRBJ1-2
V gene: TRBV3-1
D gene: .
CDR3 protein: CASSHRQGNGYTF
CDR3 DNA: TGTGCCAGCAGCCACAGGCAGGGGAATGGCTACACCTTC

clone size: few
J gene: TRBJ2-7
V gene: TRBV12-3/TRBV12-4
D gene: .
CDR3 protein: CASRGDTAYEQYF
CDR3 DNA: TGTGCCAGCAGGGGGGACACCGCCTACGAGCAGTACTTC

clone size: .
J gene: TRBJ1-1
V gene: TRBV11-2
D gene: .
CDR3 protein: CASTTSGRANTEAFF
CDR3 DNA: TGTGCCAGCACCACGTCGGGCAGGGCGAACACTGAAGCTTTCTTT

clone size: few
J gene: TRBJ2-1
V gene: TRBV7-2
D gene: .
CDR3 protein: CASSRSTGRAYNEQFF
CDR3 DNA: TGTGCCAGCAGCCGTTCGACTGGAAGGGCCTACAATGAGCAGTTCTTC

clone size: .
J gene: TRBJ2-1
V gene: TRBV20-1
D gene: TRBD2
CDR3 protein: CSARVVVSGGHEQFF
CDR3 DNA: TGCAGTGCTAGAGTAGTCGTGTCGGGGGGGCATGAGCAGTTCTTC

clone size: .
J gene: TRBJ1-2
V gene: TRBV6-6
D gene: .
CDR3 protein: CASSYYEDRVNGYTF
CDR3 DNA: TGTGCCAGCAGTTACTACGAAGACCGCGTCAATGGCTACACCTTC

clone size: .
J gene: TRBJ2-1
V gene: TRBV4-3
D gene: TRBD2
CDR3 protein: CASSPHLAGGPGIEQFF
CDR3 DNA: TGCGCCAGCAGCCCCCACCTAGCGGGGGGGCCAGGAATCGAGCAGTTCTTC

clone size: .
J gene: TRBJ1-6
V gene: TRBV11-2
D gene: .
CDR3 protein: CASSLLGGFIWDSPLHF
CDR3 DNA: TGTGCCAGCAGCTTATTGGGGGGGTTTATTTGGGATTCACCCCTCCACTTT

clone size: .
J gene: TRBJ1-2
V gene: TRBV12-3/TRBV12-4
D gene: TRBD1
CDR3 protein: CASTHRDRLSHGYTF
CDR3 DNA: TGTGCCAGCACCCACAGGGACAGGTTATCCCATGGCTACACCTTC

clone size: .
J gene: TRBJ1-2
V gene: TRBV6-5
D gene: .
CDR3 protein: CASSYVRRLNDGYTF
CDR3 DNA: TGTGCCAGCAGTTACGTCAGGCGTCTTAACGATGGCTACACCTTC